This T cell receptor (beta chain) was obtained from a study of T cell changes during pregnancy in multiple sclerosis. The V end was cut by 6 bases, the J end by 3 bases, with 11 bases between. The CDR3 consists of 13 residues. The germline CDR1 and CDR2 sequences are MNHNY and SVGAGI (reference sequence). The data were produced by immunoSEQ multiplex PCR, yet TCRdb's version contains in-frame clones alone and is incomplete. The sample comprises some 36,000 clones, roughly 90% of which are singletons, and about 0.4% rests with the top ten. The sequence was obtained from a female donor with multiple sclerosis, enrolled in a pregnancy study. The sequenced sample was CD4+ T cells from peripheral blood mononuclear cells, obtained in the second trimester of pregnancy. The chain uses TRBV6-6 and TRBJ2-5, with D possibly matching TRBD1 (6 bases). CDR3 sequence reads: CASRPQGKETQYF. CDR3 DNA sequence: TGTGCCAGCAGGCCACAGGGAAAAGAGACCCAGTACTTC.